The 3 T cell receptor beta chains given below trace back to one sample, sequenced in a study of identical twins. TCRdb fed the 5' RACE reads into MiXCR, producing one record per CDR3 protein. The sample holds around 650,000 distinct CDR3 sequences, about 7% seen once. Separately, the same data were catalogued under a study of yellow fever vaccine responses in identical twins.

Source material: PBMCs. The receptor source for this set is a woman younger than 35 in good health.

Ten or more counts support this clonotype. The chain is built from TRBV7-9 and TRBJ1-2, with 7 bases aligning to TRBD1. The V gene's germline CDR1 is SEHNR and CDR2 FQNEAQ (reference sequence). CDR3 length equals 13 residues. The ends lost 4 bases at V and 7 bases at J; junction bases unmatched: 6. The chain's CDR3 is CASSSTGDFGYTF. The CDR3 bases are TGTGCCAGCAGCTCAACAGGGGATTTTGGCTACACCTTC.

This clonotype was observed a few times. The rearrangement joins TRBV28 to TRBJ2-2; D call uncertain. This CDR3 is 14 amino acids long. V dropped 10 bases and J dropped 4 bases, with 16 bases sitting between them. Germline V lookup: CDR1 MDHEN, CDR2 SYDVKM. Written as DNA, the CDR3 is TGTGCCACGCAAGGTCTACGGGCCACCGGGGAGCTGTTTTTT. Residues: CATQGLRATGELFF.

As to this clonotype: With a much larger clone just one base away, this may be a read error. CDR3 protein: CSATQIGRAFNTDTQHF. CDR3 in DNA: TGCAGTGCTACCCAGATCGGGAGGGCCTTTAATACAGATACGCAGCATTTT. J is TRBJ2-3 and V is TRBV20-1; D uncertain. The J call may be mistaken, given a closer DNA end match to TRBJ1-5. The germline gives CDR1 DFQATT, CDR2 SNEGSKA (reference sequence). This CDR3 is 17 amino acids long.